A single sample gave rise to the 30 T cell receptor beta chains below, sequenced in a study of blood T cell repertoires in COVID-19. Clones were read by immunoSEQ multiplex PCR, and TCRdb kept only the in-frame ones, dropping some. The sample consists of around 100,000 clones, roughly 90% of them appearing once. The sequencing sample was made of peripheral blood. The receptors were gathered from a man aged 60-69 years with acute or convalescent COVID-19.

The genes are TRBV10-3 and TRBJ2-5, with D possibly matching TRBD1 (6 bases). The CDR3 runs to 13 residues. With 11 bases removed from V and 5 bases from J, the gap between germline ends came to 18 bases. Germline V gives CDR1 ENHRY, CDR2 SYGVKD. The CDR3 reads CALSGGAGETQYF. CDR3 in DNA: TGTGCCCTCTCTGGGGGCGCAGGGGAGACCCAGTACTTC.

In DNA form, the CDR3 reads TGTGCCAGCAGCGGAGGTGGCAGGGGGCAAGGAAACACCATATATTTT. Translation: CASSGGGRGQGNTIYF. This rearrangement joins TRBV7-3 to TRBJ1-3, with 8 bases that match TRBD1. Trimming took 5 bases from V and 4 from J; bases not matched to a gene: 10. The CDR3 extends over 16 amino acids. Germline V gives CDR1 SGHTA, CDR2 FQGTGA.

The rearrangement joins TRBV3-1 (or the pseudogene TRBV3-2) to TRBJ1-1; TRBD1 agrees at 7 bases. V lost 4 bases and J lost 1; bases outside the gene matches: 12. Germline CDR1 reads LGHDT; CDR2 reads YNNKEL (reference sequence). The CDR3 runs to 17 residues. The CDR3 DNA is TGTGCCAGCAGCCCATTTACGGGAGGGGGCCGGAACACTGAAGCTTTCTTT. This translates into CASSPFTGGGRNTEAFF.

The chain recombines TRBV29-1 with TRBJ2-4, with 7 bases aligning to TRBD1. CDR3 length: 14 residues. CDR1 and CDR2 from the germline V gene are SQVTM and ANQGSEA. V trimming: 1 base; J trimming: 8 bases; junction bases outside the gene matches: 8. CDR3: CSVEGPGGKDIQYF. DNA of the CDR3: TGCAGCGTTGAAGGCCCAGGGGGTAAGGACATTCAGTACTTC.

The chain has TRBV24-1 and TRBJ2-2, with TRBD1 matching over 7 bases. V gave up 4 bases and J gave up 7 bases; unmatched junction bases: 5. The CDR3 consists of 14 residues. Germline CDR1 is KGHDR and CDR2 is SFDVKD. The CDR3 region has the DNA TGTGCCACCAGTGACACGACAGGGATCGGGGAGCTGTTTTTT. It is translated as CATSDTTGIGELFF.

The genes are TRBV11-2 and TRBJ2-7; D uncertain. Germline-derived CDR1 and CDR2 are SGHAT and FQNNGV. The CDR3 contains 13 residues. V was trimmed by 1 base and J by 3 bases, leaving 7 bases between them. Here the CDR3 DNA reads TGTGCCAGCAGCTTAGGGGCCCTCTACGAGCAGTACGTC. Its translation is CASSLGALYEQYV.

CDR3 in amino acids: CSVGGRNEQFF. Here the CDR3 DNA reads TGCAGCGTTGGGGGGCGTAATGAGCAGTTCTTC. The V gene is TRBV29-1, the J gene TRBJ2-1; D is perhaps TRBD1 (6 bases). There are 11 residues in the CDR3. Between the trimmed V and J ends, which lost 4 bases and 7 bases, there was a span of 8 bases. Germline CDR1 and CDR2: SQVTM and ANQGSEA.

The chain is built from TRBV7-3 and TRBJ2-2; perhaps TRBD2 as D (5 bases). CDR3 size: 15 residues. Trimming cost V 5 bases and J 1 base, with 11 bases left between them. Germline CDR1 and CDR2: SGHTA and FQGTGA. CDR3 DNA: TGTGCCAGCAGCCCCTTTGCGGGGAACACCGGGGAGCTGTTTTTT. It is translated as CASSPFAGNTGELFF.

This chain uses TRBV5-4 with TRBJ2-7; weak D call: TRBD2 (6 bases). CDR1 is SGHNT and CDR2 is YYREEE in the germline V gene (reference sequence). Trimming took off 1 base at V and 5 bases at J, with 16 bases between the two ends. This CDR3 is 15 amino acids long. CDR3 residues: CASSLTRLGYHEQYF. In DNA form, the CDR3 reads TGTGCCAGCAGCTTGACCAGACTAGGGTACCACGAGCAGTACTTC. Drawing the rest from reference TRBV5-4 and TRBJ2-7, the complete variable domain is ETGVTQSPTHLIKTRGQQVTLRCSSQSGHNTVSWYQQALGQGPQFIFQYYREEENGRGNFPPRFSGLQFPNYSSELNVNALELDDSALYLCASSLTRLGYHEQYFGPGTRLTVT.

This clone is labeled as medium-sized. CDR3 DNA sequence: TGTGCCAGCAGCGGGGACAGTTTCAACTATGGCTACACCTTC. Translation: CASSGDSFNYGYTF. This sequence joins TRBV7-8 and TRBJ1-2; 7 nucleotides match TRBD1. Germline lookup yields CDR1 SGHVS and CDR2 FQNEAQ. The CDR3 contains 14 residues. V lost 5 bases and J lost 2; bases outside the gene matches: 5.

This clone was seen more than once but under ten times. The chain has TRBV19 and TRBJ2-2; TRBD2 aligns across 14 bases. J lost 5 bases, V lost 10 bases, and 12 bases had no gene match. The CDR3 is 17 residues long. CDR1 and CDR2 (germline): LNHDA, SQIVND (reference sequence). CDR3 bases: TGTGCCACCGGGACCGGACTAGCGGGAGGAGGTACCGGGGAGCTGTTTTTT. Its protein product is CATGTGLAGGGTGELFF.

The genes are TRBV28 and TRBJ1-3, with D possibly matching TRBD1 (6 bases). Deletions cut 11 bases from V and 2 bases from J, with 22 bases between. The CDR3 has 16 amino acids. CDR1 MDHEN and CDR2 SYDVKM come from the germline V gene. As DNA, the CDR3 is TGTGCCGGCTCAGAGGGGGGGATTAGTACTGGAAACACCATATATTTT. It yields the protein CAGSEGGISTGNTIYF.

The CDR3 loop is CAWRTRTGGNTIYF. CDR3 nucleotides: TGTGCCTGGAGGACAAGGACAGGGGGAAACACCATATATTTT. The chain joins TRBV30 to TRBJ1-3, with 8 nucleotides matching TRBD1. Germline lookup yields CDR1 GTSNPN and CDR2 SVGIG (reference sequence). The CDR3 has 14 amino acids. Unmatched junction bases numbered 5, after V lost 3 bases and J lost 4 bases.

Only one count was recorded for this clone. V and J are TRBV24-1 and TRBJ1-5; 11 bases line up with TRBD1. This CDR3 is 16 amino acids long. Looked up from germline, CDR1 is KGHDR and CDR2 is SFDVKD. V gave up 4 bases and J gave up 7 bases; unmatched junction bases: 8. CDR3 nucleotide sequence: TGTGCCACCAGTGACCCGGGACAGGGGGAGGAGCAGCCCCAGCATTTT. This sequence encodes CATSDPGQGEEQPQHF.

This rearrangement joins TRBV6-5 to TRBJ1-5; D unclear. Trimming cost V 6 bases and J 3 bases, with 12 bases left between them. Germline assignment: CDR1 MNHEY and CDR2 SVGAGI. This CDR3 has 14 amino acids. Here the CDR3 DNA reads TGTGCCAGCAGCCCGGGAGGATACAATCAGCCCCAGCATTTT. It is translated as CASSPGGYNQPQHF.

V is TRBV3-1 (or the pseudogene TRBV3-2) and J is TRBJ2-5, with a tentative D call TRBD1 (5 bases). V was trimmed by 0 bases and J by 4 bases, leaving 15 bases between them. CDR1 and CDR2 from the germline V gene are LGHDT and YNNKEL (reference sequence). The CDR3 length is 16 residues. The DNA of the CDR3 is TGTGCCAGCAGCCAAGAGGGCCAGGGTATCGGAGAGACCCAGTACTTC. This sequence encodes CASSQEGQGIGETQYF.

In the case of this clone: Other DNA sequences in this sample translate to the same CDR3. V gene TRBV24-1 combines with J gene TRBJ2-7; D possibly corresponds to TRBD1 (6 bases). The CDR3 is 16 residues long. CDR1 is KGHDR and CDR2 is SFDVKD in the germline V gene. V was shortened by 5 bases and J by 3 bases, with 19 bases between the two germline ends. The CDR3 region is CATSVIQGPGFYEQYV. CDR3 in DNA: TGTGCCACCAGTGTTATACAGGGCCCCGGGTTCTACGAGCAGTACGTC.

J is TRBJ2-1 and V is TRBV10-3, with D perhaps TRBD1 (6 bases). The V end was cut by 5 bases, the J end by 0 bases, with 11 bases between. The CDR3 covers 15 residues. CDR1 ENHRY and CDR2 SYGVKD come from the germline V gene. Here the CDR3 DNA reads TGTGCCATCAGTCAAGGGGACACCTCCTACAATGAGCAGTTCTTC. This translates into CAISQGDTSYNEQFF.

V usage is TRBV3-1 (or the pseudogene TRBV3-2) and J usage is TRBJ1-1; possible D gene TRBD1, 5 bases. V lost 5 bases, J lost 10 bases, and 26 bases lay in between. Germline CDR1 LGHDT, CDR2 YNNKEL (reference sequence). This CDR3 comprises 16 residues. CDR3 residues: CASSTTLANLGGGAFF. The CDR3 nucleotides are TGTGCCAGCAGCACCACCCTAGCAAATTTGGGGGGGGGAGCTTTCTTT.

The chain recombines TRBV5-4 with TRBJ2-1, with TRBD2 matching 8 bases. The CDR3 spans 15 residues. The V segment lost 3 bases and the J segment 7 bases; nucleotides outside the gene matches: 9. Germline CDR1 and CDR2: SGHNT and YYREEE (reference sequence). CDR3 in amino acids: CASSSQSGSRNEQFF. The CDR3, as DNA: TGTGCCAGCAGCTCCCAGAGCGGGAGTAGGAATGAGCAGTTCTTC.

This chain links TRBV7-8 with TRBJ1-5, with TRBD1 identical over 11 bases. The CDR3 is 16 residues long. Trimming removed 5 bases from V and 4 bases from J; junction bases left unmatched: 7. From germline, CDR1 is SGHVS and CDR2 FQNEAQ. The CDR3 bases are TGTGCCAGCAGCCGACCGGGACAGGGGGGAAATCAGCCCCAGCATTTT. This sequence encodes CASSRPGQGGNQPQHF.

The chain joins TRBV7-3 to TRBJ2-1; D unclear. Germline V CDR1 and CDR2: SGHTA, FQGTGA. This CDR3 region has 15 residues. Trimming shortened V by 5 bases and J by 0 bases, and 11 bases separated the two germline ends. CDR3 protein: CASSVSRSSYNEQFF. DNA for the CDR3: TGTGCCAGCAGCGTTTCCCGTAGCTCCTACAATGAGCAGTTCTTC. Full variable domain (missing parts from reference TRBV7-3 and TRBJ2-1): GAGVSQTPSNKVTEKGKYVELRCDPISGHTALYWYRQSLGQGPEFLIYFQGTGAADDSGLPNDRFFAVRPEGSVSTLKIQRTERGDSAVYLCASSVSRSSYNEQFFGPGTRLTVL.

This clone appeared once. The J gene is TRBJ2-3, the V gene TRBV2, with D perhaps TRBD1 (6 bases). V was pared by 1 base and J by 1 base, with 6 bases between. This CDR3 region has 14 residues. Germline loops: CDR1 SNHLY, CDR2 FYNNEI. In DNA, the CDR3 is TGTGCCAGCAGTGAAGACAGGGGCACAGATACGCAGTATTTT. As protein: CASSEDRGTDTQYF.

This clone was seen once. This chain connects TRBV28 to TRBJ1-1; no firm D call. The CDR3 is 13 amino acids. Germline lookup yields CDR1 MDHEN and CDR2 SYDVKM. With 5 bases removed from V and 7 bases from J, the gap between germline ends came to 14 bases. The CDR3 is CASSLAGTFEAFF. The DNA for the CDR3 is TGTGCCAGCAGTCTGGCAGGAACTTTTGAAGCTTTCTTT.

The V gene is TRBV5-1, the J gene TRBJ1-6; unclear D gene. There are 15 residues in the CDR3. The V end was cut by 0 bases, the J end by 6 bases, with 10 bases between. Looked up from germline, CDR1 is SGHRS and CDR2 is YFSETQ. Written as DNA, the CDR3 is TGCGCCAGCAGCTTGGATCCCGGTCCTAATTCACCCCTCCACTTT. Amino acid sequence: CASSLDPGPNSPLHF.

V gene TRBV30 combines with J gene TRBJ1-1; maybe TRBD1 (5 bases). CDR1 is GTSNPN and CDR2 is SVGIG in the germline V gene (reference sequence). The CDR3 totals 16 residues. Trimming left V 4 bases short and J 3 bases short, with 21 bases between. The CDR3 sequence is CAWTTQGGNWYTEAFF. For the CDR3, the DNA is TGTGCCTGGACCACGCAGGGTGGCAATTGGTACACTGAAGCTTTCTTT. The full variable domain, rest sourced from reference TRBV30 and TRBJ1-1, is SQTIHQWPATLVQPVGSPLSLECTVEGTSNPNLYWYRQAAGRGLQLLFYSVGIGQISSEVPQNLSASRPQDRQFILSSKKLLLSDSGFYLCAWTTQGGNWYTEAFFGQGTRLTVV.

The V call is TRBV12-5, the J call TRBJ2-1; the D is unclear. Germline V gene sequence: CDR1 LGHNT, CDR2 FRNRAP. V lost 5 bases, J lost 4 bases, and 9 bases lay in between. The CDR3 length is 13 residues. The DNA of the CDR3 is TGTGCTAGTGGTCGCCCAGAATACAATGAGCAGTTCTTC. Amino acids: CASGRPEYNEQFF.

V gene TRBV6-2 or TRBV6-3 combines with J gene TRBJ1-3, with TRBD1 as a possible D gene (6 bases). This CDR3 is built from 15 residues. From germline, CDR1 is MNHEY and CDR2 SVGEGT. V was trimmed by 5 bases and J by 2 bases, leaving 13 bases between them. The CDR3 sequence is CASSGLGGTGNTIYF. The CDR3 DNA is TGTGCCAGCAGTGGACTTGGGGGCACTGGAAACACCATATATTTT.

The chain is built from TRBV5-4 and TRBJ2-5, with 10 bases fitting TRBD1. V shed 4 bases and J 5 bases; nucleotides not matched to a gene: 8. From germline, CDR1 is SGHNT and CDR2 YYREEE (reference sequence). The CDR3 is 15 amino acids. CDR3 region: CASSVTGGASETQYF. DNA for the CDR3: TGTGCCAGCAGCGTGACAGGGGGCGCTTCCGAGACCCAGTACTTC.

The chain combines TRBV9 with TRBJ1-2; no reliable D call. The CDR3 runs 14 residues. Germline assignment: CDR1 SGDLS and CDR2 YYNGEE. V was cut by 4 bases and J by 1 base, with 11 bases left in between. CDR3 residues: CASSPDLDNYGYTF. CDR3 bases: TGTGCCAGCAGCCCCGACTTAGATAACTATGGCTACACCTTC.